This entry features one T cell receptor beta chain sequence. The antigen is unknown. This sample stems from a study of vaccination and CD4 T cells after COVID-19. About the study: Once diagnosed, patients had post-COVID samples drawn a median roughly 110 days later (range 35 to 161). Overlapping peptides of the spike proteins of SARS-CoV-2, HCoV-NL63, HCoV-OC43 and HCoV-229E were used for cell stimulation.

Trimming cost V 3 bases and J 3 bases, with 15 bases left between them. Germline lookup yields CDR1 DFQATT and CDR2 SNEGSKA (reference sequence). This CDR3 region has 15 residues. Sequenced with the Oncomine TCR Beta short-read assay was DNA taken from cultured CD4+ T cells. From cultured CD4+ T cells, genomic DNA was extracted. Via MiXCR, TCRdb re-called the PCR reads, giving one row per CDR3 protein. Here the sample spans about 17,000 distinct CDR3 sequences, roughly 60% being singletons. Regarding treatment: 10-day PBMC culture with coronavirus spike peptide pools or control peptides (ViraFEST assay). Points from the study as a whole: Among those convalescent, a median 86.3% of reactive clones emerged solely post-vaccination.

Material for sequencing was CD4+ T cells from blood, cultured in vitro. The gene calls are TRBV20-1 and TRBJ2-1, with D possibly TRBD2 on 7 matching bases. The sequence derives from a human donor who had recovered from COVID-19. CDR3 in amino acids: CSARGRGESYNEQFF. The CDR3 coding sequence is TGCAGTGCTAGGGGGAGGGGGGAGAGCTACAATGAGCAGTTCTTC.